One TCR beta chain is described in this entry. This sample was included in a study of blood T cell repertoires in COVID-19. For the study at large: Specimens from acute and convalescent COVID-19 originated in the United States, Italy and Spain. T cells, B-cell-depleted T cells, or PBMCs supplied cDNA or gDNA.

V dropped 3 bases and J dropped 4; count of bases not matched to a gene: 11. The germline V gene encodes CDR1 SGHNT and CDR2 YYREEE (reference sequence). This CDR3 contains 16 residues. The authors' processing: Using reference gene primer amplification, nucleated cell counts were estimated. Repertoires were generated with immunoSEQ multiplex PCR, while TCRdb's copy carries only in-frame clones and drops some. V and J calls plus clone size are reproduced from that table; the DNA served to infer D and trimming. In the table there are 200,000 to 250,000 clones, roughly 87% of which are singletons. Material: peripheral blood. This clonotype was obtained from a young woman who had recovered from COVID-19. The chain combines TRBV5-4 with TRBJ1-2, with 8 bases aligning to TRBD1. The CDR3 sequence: CASSSRDRSKGYGYTF. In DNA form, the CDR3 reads TGTGCCAGCAGCTCTAGGGACAGGTCCAAAGGCTATGGCTACACCTTC. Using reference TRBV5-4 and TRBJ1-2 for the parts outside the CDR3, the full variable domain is ETGVTQSPTHLIKTRGQQVTLRCSSQSGHNTVSWYQQALGQGPQFIFQYYREEENGRGNFPPRFSGLQFPNYSSELNVNALELDDSALYLCASSSRDRSKGYGYTFGSGTRLTVV.